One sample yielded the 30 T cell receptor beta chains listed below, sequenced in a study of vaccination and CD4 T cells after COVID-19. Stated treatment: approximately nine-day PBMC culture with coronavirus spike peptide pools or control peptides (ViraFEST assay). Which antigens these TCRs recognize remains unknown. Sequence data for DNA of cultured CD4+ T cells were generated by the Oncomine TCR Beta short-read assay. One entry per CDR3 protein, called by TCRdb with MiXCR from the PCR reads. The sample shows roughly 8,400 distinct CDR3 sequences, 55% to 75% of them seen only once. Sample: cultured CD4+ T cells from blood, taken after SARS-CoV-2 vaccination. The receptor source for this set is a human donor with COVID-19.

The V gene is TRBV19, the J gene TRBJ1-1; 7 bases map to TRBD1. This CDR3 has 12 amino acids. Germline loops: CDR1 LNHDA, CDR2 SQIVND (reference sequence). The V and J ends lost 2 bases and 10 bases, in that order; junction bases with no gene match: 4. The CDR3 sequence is CASSIIQGGAFF. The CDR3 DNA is TGTGCCAGTAGTATAATTCAGGGGGGAGCTTTCTTT.

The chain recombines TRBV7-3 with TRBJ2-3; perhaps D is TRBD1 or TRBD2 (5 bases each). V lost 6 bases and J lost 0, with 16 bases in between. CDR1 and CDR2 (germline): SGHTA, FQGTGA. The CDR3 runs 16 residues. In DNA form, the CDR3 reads TGTGCCAGCAGTTATACTGGGACCCCTAGCACAGATACGCAGTATTTT. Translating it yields CASSYTGTPSTDTQYF.

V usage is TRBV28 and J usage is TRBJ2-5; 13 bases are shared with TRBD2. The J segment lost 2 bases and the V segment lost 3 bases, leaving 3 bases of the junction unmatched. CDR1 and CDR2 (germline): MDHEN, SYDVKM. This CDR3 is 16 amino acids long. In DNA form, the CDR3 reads TGTGCCAGCAGTTTGGGACTAGCGGGGCGTCAAGAGACCCAGTACTTC. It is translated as CASSLGLAGRQETQYF.

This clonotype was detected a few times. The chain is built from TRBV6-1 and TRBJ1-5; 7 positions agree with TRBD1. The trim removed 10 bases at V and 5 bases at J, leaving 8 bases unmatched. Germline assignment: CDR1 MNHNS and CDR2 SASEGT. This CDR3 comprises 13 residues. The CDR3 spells CATTSDRDQPQHF. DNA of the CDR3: TGTGCCACTACATCAGACAGGGATCAGCCCCAGCATTTT.

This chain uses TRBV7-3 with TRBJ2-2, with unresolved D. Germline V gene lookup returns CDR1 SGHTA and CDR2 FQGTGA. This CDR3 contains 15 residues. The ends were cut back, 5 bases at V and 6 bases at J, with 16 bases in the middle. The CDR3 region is CASSPSSGEAGELFF. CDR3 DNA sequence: TGTGCCAGCAGCCCCTCATCGGGTGAAGCCGGGGAGCTGTTTTTT.

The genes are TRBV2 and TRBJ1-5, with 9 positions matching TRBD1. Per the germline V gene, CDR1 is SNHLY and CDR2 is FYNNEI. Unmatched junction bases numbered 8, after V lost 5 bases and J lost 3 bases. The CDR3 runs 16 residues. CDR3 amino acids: CASSTQGAGNNQPQHF. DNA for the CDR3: TGTGCCAGCAGTACACAGGGGGCAGGGAACAATCAGCCCCAGCATTTT. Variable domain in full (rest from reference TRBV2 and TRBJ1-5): EPEVTQTPSHQVTQMGQEVILRCVPISNHLYFYWYRQILGQKVEFLVSFYNNEISEKSEIFDDQFSVERPDGSNFTLKIRSTKLEDSAMYFCASSTQGAGNNQPQHFGDGTRLSIL.

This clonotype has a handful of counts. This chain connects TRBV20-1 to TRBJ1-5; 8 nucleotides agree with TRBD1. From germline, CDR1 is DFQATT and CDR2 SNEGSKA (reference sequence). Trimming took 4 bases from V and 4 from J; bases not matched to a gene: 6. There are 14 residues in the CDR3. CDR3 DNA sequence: TGCAGTGCTAACCGGGACAGGAATAATCAGCCCCAGCATTTT. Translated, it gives CSANRDRNNQPQHF.

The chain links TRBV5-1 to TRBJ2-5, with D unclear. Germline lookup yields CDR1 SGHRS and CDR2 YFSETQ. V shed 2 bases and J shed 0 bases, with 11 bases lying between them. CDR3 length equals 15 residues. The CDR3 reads CASSFGSQHQETQYF. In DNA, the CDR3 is TGCGCCAGCAGCTTTGGAAGCCAACACCAAGAGACCCAGTACTTC.

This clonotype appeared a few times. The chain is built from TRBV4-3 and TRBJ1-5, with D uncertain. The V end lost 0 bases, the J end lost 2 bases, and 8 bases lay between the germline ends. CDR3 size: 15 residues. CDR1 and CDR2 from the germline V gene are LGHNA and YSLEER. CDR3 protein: CASSQDHMGNQPQHF. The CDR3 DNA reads TGCGCCAGCAGCCAAGATCACATGGGCAATCAGCCCCAGCATTTT.

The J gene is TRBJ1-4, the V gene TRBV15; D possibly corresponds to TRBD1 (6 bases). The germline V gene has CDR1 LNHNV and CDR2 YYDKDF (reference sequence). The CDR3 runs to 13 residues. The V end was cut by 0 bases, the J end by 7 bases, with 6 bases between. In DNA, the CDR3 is TGTGCCACCAGCAGAGACAGGGGTGAAAAACTGTTTTTT. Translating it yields CATSRDRGEKLFF.

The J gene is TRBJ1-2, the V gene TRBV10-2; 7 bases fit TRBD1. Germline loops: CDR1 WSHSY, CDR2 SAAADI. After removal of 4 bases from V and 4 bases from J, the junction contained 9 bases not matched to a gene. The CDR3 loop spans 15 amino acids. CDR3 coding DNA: TGCGCCAGCAGTGCTGTGTTAGGGGGCCCCTATGGCTACACCTTC. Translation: CASSAVLGGPYGYTF.

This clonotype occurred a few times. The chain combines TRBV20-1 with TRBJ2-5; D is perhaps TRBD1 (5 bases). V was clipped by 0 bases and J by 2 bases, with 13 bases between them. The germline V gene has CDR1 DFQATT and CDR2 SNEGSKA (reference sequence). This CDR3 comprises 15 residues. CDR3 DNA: TGCAGTGCTAGAGATAGCCTAAAGGGGCAAGAGACCCAGTACTTC. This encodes CSARDSLKGQETQYF.

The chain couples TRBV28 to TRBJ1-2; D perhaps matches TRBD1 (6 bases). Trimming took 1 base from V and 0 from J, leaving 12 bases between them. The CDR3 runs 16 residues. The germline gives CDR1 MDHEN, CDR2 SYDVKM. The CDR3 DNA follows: TGTGCCAGCAGTTTATCCGAGACAGGCCCTAACTATGGCTACACCTTC. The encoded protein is CASSLSETGPNYGYTF.

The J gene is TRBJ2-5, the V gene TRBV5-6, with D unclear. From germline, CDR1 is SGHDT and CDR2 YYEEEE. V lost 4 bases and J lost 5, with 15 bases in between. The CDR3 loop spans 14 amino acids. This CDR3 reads CASSPRAGRETQYF. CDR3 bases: TGTGCCAGCAGCCCAAGGGCCGGGCGCGAGACCCAGTACTTC.

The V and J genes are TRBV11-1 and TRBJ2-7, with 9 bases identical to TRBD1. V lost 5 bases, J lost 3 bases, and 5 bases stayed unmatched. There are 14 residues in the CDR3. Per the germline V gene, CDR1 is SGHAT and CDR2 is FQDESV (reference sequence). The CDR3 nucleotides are TGTGCCAGCAGCCCCGGACAGGGGTTCTACGAGCAGTACTTC. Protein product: CASSPGQGFYEQYF.

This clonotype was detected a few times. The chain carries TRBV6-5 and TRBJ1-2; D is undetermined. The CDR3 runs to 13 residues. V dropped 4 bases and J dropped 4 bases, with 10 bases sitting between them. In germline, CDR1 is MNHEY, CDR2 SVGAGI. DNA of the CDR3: TGTGCCAGCAGTTCCGTGTTCACCTATGGCTACACCTTC. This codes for CASSSVFTYGYTF.

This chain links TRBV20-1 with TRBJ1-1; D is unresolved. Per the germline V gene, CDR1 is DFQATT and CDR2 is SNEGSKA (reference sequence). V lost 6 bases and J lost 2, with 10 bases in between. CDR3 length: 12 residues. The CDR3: CSAAGRNTEAFF. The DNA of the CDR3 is TGCAGTGCCGCCGGCCGAAACACTGAAGCTTTCTTT.

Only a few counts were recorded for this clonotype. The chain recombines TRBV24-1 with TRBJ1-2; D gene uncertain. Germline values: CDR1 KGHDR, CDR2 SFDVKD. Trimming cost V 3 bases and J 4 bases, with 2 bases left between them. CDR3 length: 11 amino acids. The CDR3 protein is CATSDPYGYTF. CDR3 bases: TGTGCCACCAGTGATCCCTATGGCTACACCTTC.

CDR3 bases: TGTGCCAGCAGCCACACGGCAGGTAGCAATCAGCCCCAGCATTTT. It specifies CASSHTAGSNQPQHF. This sequence joins TRBV7-2 and TRBJ1-5; D gene uncertain. The V end was cut by 5 bases, the J end by 0 bases, with 11 bases between. Per germline, CDR1 SGHTA and CDR2 FQGNSA. This CDR3 region has 15 residues. The full variable domain, with the rest looked up from reference TRBV7-2 and TRBJ1-5, is GAGVSQSPSNKVTEKGKDVELRCDPISGHTALYWYRQSLGQGLEFLIYFQGNSAPDKSGLPSDRFSAERTGGSVSTLTIQRTQQEDSAVYLCASSHTAGSNQPQHFGDGTRLSIL.

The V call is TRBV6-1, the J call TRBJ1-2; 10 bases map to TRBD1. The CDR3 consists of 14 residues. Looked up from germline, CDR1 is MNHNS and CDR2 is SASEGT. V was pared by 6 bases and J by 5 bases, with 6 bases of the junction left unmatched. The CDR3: CASRGPGQGYGYTF. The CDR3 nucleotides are TGTGCCAGCAGGGGGCCGGGACAGGGGTATGGCTACACCTTC.

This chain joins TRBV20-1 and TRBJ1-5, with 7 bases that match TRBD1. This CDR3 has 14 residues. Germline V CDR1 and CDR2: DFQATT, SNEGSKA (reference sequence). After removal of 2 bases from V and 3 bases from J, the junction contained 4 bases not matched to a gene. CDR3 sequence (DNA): TGCAGTGCTAGACCAGGGGGTGACAATCAGCCCCAGCATTTT. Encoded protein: CSARPGGDNQPQHF.

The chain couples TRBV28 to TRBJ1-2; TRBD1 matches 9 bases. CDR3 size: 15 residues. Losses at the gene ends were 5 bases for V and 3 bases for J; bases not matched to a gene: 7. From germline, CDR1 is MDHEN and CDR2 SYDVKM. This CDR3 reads CASSIMGQGDYGYTF. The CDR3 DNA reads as TGTGCCAGCAGTATTATGGGACAGGGTGACTATGGCTACACCTTC.

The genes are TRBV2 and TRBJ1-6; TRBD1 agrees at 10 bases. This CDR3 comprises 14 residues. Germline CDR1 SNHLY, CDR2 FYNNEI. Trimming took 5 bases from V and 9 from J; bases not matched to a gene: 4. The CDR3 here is CASSPDRGISPLHF. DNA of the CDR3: TGTGCCAGCAGTCCGGACAGGGGGATTTCACCCCTCCACTTT.

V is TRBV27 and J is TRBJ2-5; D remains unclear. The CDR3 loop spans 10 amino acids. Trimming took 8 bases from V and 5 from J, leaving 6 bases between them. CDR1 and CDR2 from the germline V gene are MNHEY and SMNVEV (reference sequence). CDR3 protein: CASARETQYF. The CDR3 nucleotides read TGTGCCAGCGCTCGGGAGACCCAGTACTTC.

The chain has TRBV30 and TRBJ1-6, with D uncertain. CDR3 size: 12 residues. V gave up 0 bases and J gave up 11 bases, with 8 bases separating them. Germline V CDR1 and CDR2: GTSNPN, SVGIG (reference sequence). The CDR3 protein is CAWSVLPAPLHF. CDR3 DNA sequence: TGTGCCTGGAGTGTACTTCCTGCACCCCTCCACTTT. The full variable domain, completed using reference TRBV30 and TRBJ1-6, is SQTIHQWPATLVQPVGSPLSLECTVEGTSNPNLYWYRQAAGRGLQLLFYSVGIGQISSEVPQNLSASRPQDRQFILSSKKLLLSDSGFYLCAWSVLPAPLHFGNGTRLTVT.

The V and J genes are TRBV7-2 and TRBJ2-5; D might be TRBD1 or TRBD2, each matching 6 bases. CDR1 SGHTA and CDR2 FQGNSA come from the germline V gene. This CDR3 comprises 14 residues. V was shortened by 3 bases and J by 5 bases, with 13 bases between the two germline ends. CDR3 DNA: TGTGCCAGCAGCTTTAGGGGGGCCACGGAGACCCAGTACTTC. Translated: CASSFRGATETQYF.

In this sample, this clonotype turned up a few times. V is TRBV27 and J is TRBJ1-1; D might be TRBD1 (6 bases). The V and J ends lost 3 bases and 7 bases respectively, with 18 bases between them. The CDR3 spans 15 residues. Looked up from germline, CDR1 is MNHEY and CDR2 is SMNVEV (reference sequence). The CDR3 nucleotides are TGTGCCAGCAGTTTTGTCGGCTCTGGGGGCATTGAAGCTTTCTTT. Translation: CASSFVGSGGIEAFF.

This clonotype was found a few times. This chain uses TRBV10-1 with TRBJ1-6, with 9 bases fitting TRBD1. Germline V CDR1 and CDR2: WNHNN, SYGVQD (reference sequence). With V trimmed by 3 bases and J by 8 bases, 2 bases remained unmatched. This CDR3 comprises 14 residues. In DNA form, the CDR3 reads TGCGCCAGCAGTGAATGGGACAGGGATTCACCCCTCCACTTT. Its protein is CASSEWDRDSPLHF.

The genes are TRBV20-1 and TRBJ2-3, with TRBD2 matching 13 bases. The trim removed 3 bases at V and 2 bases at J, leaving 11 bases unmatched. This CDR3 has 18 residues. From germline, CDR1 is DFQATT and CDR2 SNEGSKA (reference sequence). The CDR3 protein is CSASGLAGDATPTDTQYF. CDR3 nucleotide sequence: TGCAGTGCTAGCGGACTAGCGGGGGATGCTACCCCCACAGATACGCAGTATTTT.

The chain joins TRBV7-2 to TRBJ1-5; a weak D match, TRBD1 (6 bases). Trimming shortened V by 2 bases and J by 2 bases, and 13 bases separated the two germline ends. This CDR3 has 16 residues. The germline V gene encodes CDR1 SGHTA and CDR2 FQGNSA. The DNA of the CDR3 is TGTGCCAGCAGCTTACAACAGGGCTTCGGCAATCAGCCCCAGCATTTT. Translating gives CASSLQQGFGNQPQHF.